One and the same sample provided the 14 T cell receptor beta chains below, sequenced in a study of cytomegalovirus exposure and HLA in healthy donors. Sequencing was performed with immunoSEQ multiplex PCR; in TCRdb, only in-frame clones are kept and a portion is missing. The repertoire consists of about 180,000 clones, with around nine tenths occurring once and the leading ten covering approximately 2.4%. The specimen was PBMCs. Source of these receptors: a man younger than 35 in good health and CMV-seropositive.

In regard to this clone: Different DNA sequences within this sample yield the same CDR3. J is TRBJ2-2 and V is TRBV7-3, with D uncertain. The V gene lost 6 bases and the J gene lost 2 bases, with 4 bases spanning the gap. The CDR3 sequence is 12 residues long. Germline lookup yields CDR1 SGHTA and CDR2 FQGTGA. The CDR3 sequence is CASSSNTGELFF. The CDR3 DNA reads as TGTGCCAGCAGTTCAAACACCGGGGAGCTGTTTTTT.

V usage is TRBV5-1 and J usage is TRBJ1-1, with D possibly matching TRBD1 (6 bases). The V end lost 7 bases, the J end lost 1 base, and 11 bases lay between the germline ends. Germline values: CDR1 SGHRS, CDR2 YFSETQ. This CDR3 has 13 residues. The CDR3, as DNA: TGCGCCAGCGGGATGACAGGGAACACTGAAGCTTTCTTT. Amino acid sequence: CASGMTGNTEAFF.

The chain joins TRBV19 to TRBJ2-6; D not certain. This CDR3 region has 16 residues. V shed 1 base and J shed 4 bases, with 11 bases lying between them. Germline V gene sequence: CDR1 LNHDA, CDR2 SQIVND (reference sequence). The CDR3 nucleotides read TGTGCCAGTAGTATAGGCTTAGAATCCGGGGCCAACGTCCTGACTTTC. Its translation is CASSIGLESGANVLTF.

The chain couples TRBV21-1 to TRBJ1-1; whether TRBD1, the table's D call, matches the DNA was not checked. TRBV21-1 is shown as a pseudogene. The CDR3 loop spans 16 amino acids. Written as DNA, the CDR3 is TGTGCCACCCTCGACAAACAGGGGGCGTGCAACACTGAAGCTTTCTTT. Translating gives CATLDKQGACNTEAFF.

This chain joins TRBV14 and TRBJ2-2; TRBD2 matches 7 bases. Germline lookup yields CDR1 SGHDN and CDR2 FVKESK. This CDR3 contains 15 residues. The V gene end was trimmed by 4 bases and the J gene end by 0 bases; junction bases not matched to a gene: 2. CDR3 bases: TGTGCCAGCAGCCCCCTAGCGGCGAACACCGGGGAGCTGTTTTTT. Its translation: CASSPLAANTGELFF.

The chain couples TRBV30 to TRBJ2-7; no clear D. V lost 2 bases to trimming and J lost 2 bases, with 7 bases between them. The CDR3 extends over 12 amino acids. Per germline, CDR1 GTSNPN and CDR2 SVGIG (reference sequence). The CDR3 DNA reads TGTGCCTGGAGTACCCTAACCTACGAGCAGTACTTC. Translation gives CAWSTLTYEQYF.

V gene TRBV7-2 combines with J gene TRBJ1-2; 7 bases fit TRBD1. The CDR3 is 17 residues long. V trimming: 5 bases; J trimming: 2 bases; junction bases outside the gene matches: 14. Germline V gene data show CDR1 as SGHTA and CDR2 as FQGNSA. CDR3 coding DNA: TGTGCCAGCAGCGGCCTTATGAGAGGGACAGTAAACTATGGCTACACCTTC. Protein product: CASSGLMRGTVNYGYTF.

The chain has TRBV6-4 and TRBJ2-6; no firm D call. Per germline, CDR1 MRHNA and CDR2 SNTAGT. Deletions cut 6 bases from V and 0 bases from J, with 9 bases between. The CDR3 spans 15 residues. The CDR3 region is CASSATGSGANVLTF. The CDR3 DNA sequence: TGTGCCAGCAGCGCCACGGGCTCTGGGGCCAACGTCCTGACTTTC.

V and J are TRBV19 and TRBJ1-1; no clear D gene. The V gene's germline CDR1 is LNHDA and CDR2 SQIVND (reference sequence). This CDR3 comprises 13 residues. The V end was cut by 6 bases, the J end by 4 bases, with 12 bases between. Here the CDR3 reads CASSINSFTEAFF. DNA of the CDR3: TGTGCCAGTAGCATTAACTCGTTCACTGAAGCTTTCTTT.

J is TRBJ1-5 and V is TRBV23-1; D is undetermined. TRBV23-1 is flagged as an ORF with uncertain function. Trimming pared 8 bases from V and 6 bases from J, leaving 23 bases between. The CDR3 sequence is 16 residues long. CDR3 region: CASSTPNRGCPQPQHF. The CDR3 DNA reads TGCGCCAGCTCCACCCCTAATCGAGGGTGTCCTCAGCCCCAGCATTTT.

The chain recombines TRBV5-5 with TRBJ1-1, with 9 bases matching TRBD1. The CDR3 length is 14 residues. Trimming removed 0 bases from V and 11 bases from J; junction bases left unmatched: 8. Germline V gene data show CDR1 as SGHKS and CDR2 as YYEKEE (reference sequence). CDR3 region: CASSLEGQGVFAFF. The DNA for the CDR3 is TGTGCCAGCAGCTTGGAGGGACAGGGAGTGTTTGCTTTCTTT.

The chain employs TRBV11-3 and TRBJ2-7; the match to TRBD2 covers 11 bases. Germline CDR1 SGHNT, CDR2 YENEEA. The V and J ends lost 5 bases and 1 base, in that order; junction bases with no gene match: 7. The CDR3 runs 16 residues. The CDR3 bases are TGTGCCAGCAGCGCCAGACTAGCGGGACTATCCTACGAGCAGTACTTC. It codes for CASSARLAGLSYEQYF.

The chain combines TRBV28 with TRBJ2-7; TRBD1 agrees at 7 bases. The CDR3 runs 14 residues. Losses at the gene ends were 6 bases for V and 0 bases for J; bases not matched to a gene: 5. Germline CDR1 and CDR2: MDHEN and SYDVKM. The chain's CDR3 is CASRHRDSSYEQYF. CDR3 DNA sequence: TGTGCCAGCAGGCACCGGGACAGCTCCTACGAGCAGTACTTC.

In its sample, this clone was seen once. The chain uses TRBV7-2 and TRBJ2-2, with 11 bases identical to TRBD2. CDR1 SGHTA and CDR2 FQGNSA come from the germline V gene. The CDR3 sequence is 18 residues long. The V segment lost 2 bases and the J segment 0 bases; nucleotides outside the gene matches: 5. CDR3 in DNA: TGTGCCAGCAGCTTAAGGGGTAGCGGGAGGGCGAACACCGGGGAGCTGTTTTTT. Its translation is CASSLRGSGRANTGELFF.